The rows below give T cell receptor beta chains drawn from one sample of a study of Ad26.COV2.S vaccination and SARS-CoV-2 variants. The assay was immunoSEQ multiplex PCR, and TCRdb's table has in-frame clones only and misses some. The repertoire has 430,000 or so clones, about 91% of them found once; the top ten carry over 2%. The specimen comprised peripheral blood, sampled in a trial of Ad26.COV2.S vaccine versus placebo. The receptors here all came from a person between 18 and 65 years old who received the Ad26.COV2.S COVID-19 vaccine or a placebo. Each CDR3 is given with its conserved first and last residue.

j_call	v_call	cdr3_aa
TRBJ1-4	TRBV6-5	CASKTGGGEKLFF
TRBJ2-3	TRBV7-9	CASSPSPMEGGEYTDTQYF
TRBJ1-5	TRBV19	CASSHTYWTPNQPQHF
TRBJ1-2	TRBV15	CATSRDRTGLSYGYTF
TRBJ2-5	TRBV9	CASSVGDSGRQETQYF
TRBJ2-3	TRBV28	CASSPPIDTQYF
TRBJ2-6	TRBV7-9	CASSSDTAGANVLTF
TRBJ2-4	TRBV19	CASSIKPGTGRPINNIQYF
TRBJ1-6	TRBV6-5	CASSPTTGYTLHF
TRBJ1-3	TRBV19	CATSDPGQDSGNTIYF
TRBJ2-3	TRBV19	CASSLTDTQYF
TRBJ2-7	TRBV28	CASSLPSPYEQYF
TRBJ1-3	TRBV7-9	CASAGTFQGNTIYF
TRBJ2-1	TRBV7-9	CASSDQGQGVNNEQFF
TRBJ1-6	TRBV5-1	CASSLGSFTSESPLHF
TRBJ1-4	TRBV6-2/TRBV6-3	CASSSSGGNEKLFF
TRBJ1-3	TRBV10-3	CAISVLSIRQASNSGNTIYF
TRBJ1-2	TRBV5-1	CASSLGEANNYGYTF
TRBJ1-3	TRBV4-1	CASSLNPGDSGNTIYF
TRBJ2-2	TRBV4-3	CASSLYGGRDTGELFF
TRBJ1-1	TRBV5-1	CASSGILGSDTEAFF
TRBJ2-7	TRBV4-2	CASSRTGEQYF
TRBJ2-5	TRBV3-1/TRBV3-2	CASGFGLAGDRETQYF
TRBJ1-1	TRBV12-3/TRBV12-4	CASSRMTDNEAFF
TRBJ1-5	TRBV30	CAWSVLNQPQHF
TRBJ1-1	TRBV2	CASTQGRTEAFF
TRBJ2-4	TRBV4-1	CASSHEAGPSSLAKNIQYF
TRBJ1-1	TRBV27	CASSLYRRNTEAFF
TRBJ1-4	TRBV12-3/TRBV12-4	CASKLREKLFF
TRBJ1-6	TRBV10-3	CAISQSSYNSPLHF
TRBJ1-2	TRBV9	CASSARSGSDYGYTF
TRBJ2-1	TRBV7-9	CASIRLAGGNEQFF
TRBJ2-3	TRBV9	CASSVETGGTDTQYF
TRBJ1-5	TRBV24-1	CATSDSVGFRPQHF
TRBJ1-3	TRBV5-4	CASSLGGLAGNTIYF
TRBJ1-2	TRBV10-3	CAISEDTGTGFLINYGYTF
TRBJ2-2	TRBV7-3	CASSSQGTGELFF
TRBJ2-2	TRBV4-3	CASSQSPTFSETENTGELFF
TRBJ2-7	TRBV6-5	CASSYGTGAYEQYF
TRBJ2-5	TRBV4-2	CASSQDWGRETQYF
TRBJ2-5	TRBV15	CATSRDWAGQETQYF
TRBJ1-2	TRBV19	CASRDRVLYGYTF
TRBJ2-6	TRBV9	CASSVGGRGPGANVLTF
TRBJ1-1	TRBV6-5	CASSYWTGMNTEAFF
TRBJ1-5	TRBV5-4	CASSQGPPAGDQPQHF
TRBJ2-7	TRBV5-5	CATSTRGDRGHEQYF
TRBJ2-7	TRBV15	CATSSGGQGPYEQYF
TRBJ1-1	TRBV5-1	CASSNPNTEAFF
TRBJ1-6	TRBV30	CAWSLAGLGTFNSPLHF
TRBJ2-3	TRBV30	CAWSRQGGTDTQYF
TRBJ2-1	TRBV18	CASSPPGYNEQFF
TRBJ2-5	TRBV19	CASTGGLFQETQYF
TRBJ1-5	TRBV28	CASYPRRRVNQPQHF